The 5 T cell receptor beta chains listed next were all sequenced from one sample in a study of radiotherapy plus CTLA-4 blockade in lung cancer. Repertoires were generated with immunoSEQ multiplex PCR, while TCRdb's copy carries only in-frame clones and drops some. The sample consists of over 60,000 clones, roughly 91% of them appearing once. The material was peripheral blood, obtained from a patient treated with radiotherapy plus ipilimumab. The receptors derive from a human donor with non-small cell lung cancer that progressed on radiotherapy plus ipilimumab.

The V and J genes are TRBV19 and TRBJ2-5; D not certain. CDR1 and CDR2 (germline): LNHDA, SQIVND (reference sequence). This CDR3 is 12 amino acids long. The germline V and J ends were trimmed by 11 bases and 4 bases, with 14 bases remaining between them. CDR3 amino acids: CASNLPGETQYF. As DNA, the CDR3 is TGTGCCTCGAACCTCCCCGGAGAGACCCAGTACTTC.

The chain has TRBV11-2 and TRBJ1-2; D ambiguous. CDR3 length equals 15 residues. V lost 5 bases and J lost 0, with 13 bases in between. Germline V CDR1 and CDR2: SGHAT, FQNNGV. Here the CDR3 reads CASSPLQQANYGYTF. In nucleotides, the CDR3 is TGTGCCAGCAGCCCGTTACAGCAAGCTAACTATGGCTACACCTTC.

V and J are TRBV6-6 and TRBJ1-5; D gene unclear. Trimming shortened V by 0 bases and J by 7 bases, and 7 bases separated the two germline ends. This CDR3 contains 13 residues. Per the germline V gene, CDR1 is MNHNY and CDR2 is SVGAGI (reference sequence). DNA for the CDR3: TGTGCCAGCAGTTACTCGATGCCCCAGCCCCAGCATTTT. This sequence encodes CASSYSMPQPQHF.

The chain couples TRBV6-1 to TRBJ1-1; 12 bases match TRBD1. Germline trimming cut 4 bases from V and 10 bases from J; bases unmatched to any gene: 7. Germline assignment: CDR1 MNHNS and CDR2 SASEGT. CDR3 length equals 14 residues. CDR3 sequence: CASSVRDRGLGAFF. The CDR3 DNA reads as TGTGCCAGCAGTGTCCGGGACAGGGGGCTGGGAGCTTTCTTT.

The chain combines TRBV5-1 with TRBJ2-7, with 10 positions matching TRBD1. This CDR3 spans 17 amino acids. With 4 bases clipped from V and 3 bases from J, the junction kept 13 bases outside the gene matches. Per the germline V gene, CDR1 is SGHRS and CDR2 is YFSETQ. CDR3 protein: CASSTRQGALPDYEQYF. DNA for the CDR3: TGCGCCAGCAGCACAAGACAGGGGGCGCTTCCTGACTACGAGCAGTACTTC.